One sample yielded the 21 T cell receptor beta chains listed below, sequenced in a study of cytomegalovirus exposure and HLA in healthy donors. The PCR had 60 Vbeta and 13 Jbeta primers. Data came from immunoSEQ multiplex PCR; TCRdb stores just in-frame clones and leaves some out. This sample yields roughly 120,000 clones, of which approximately 80% are seen a single time; about 3.9% belongs to the top ten. The material sequenced was PBMCs. The receptors shown here come from a human donor in good health.

This clone has only one observation. The chain couples TRBV18 to TRBJ2-1; 14 bases match TRBD2. Per the germline V gene, CDR1 is KGHSH and CDR2 is LQKENI. CDR3 size: 18 residues. V dropped 5 bases and J dropped 1; count of bases not matched to a gene: 7. The CDR3 here is CASSSLGTSGSSYNEQFF. The CDR3 bases are TGTGCCAGCTCATCACTTGGGACTAGCGGGAGTTCCTACAATGAGCAGTTCTTC.

The chain joins TRBV7-2 to TRBJ2-1, with TRBD2 matching 9 bases. Germline V CDR1 and CDR2: SGHTA, FQGNSA. CDR3 length: 16 amino acids. Germline trimming cut 4 bases from V and 7 bases from J; bases unmatched to any gene: 11. The chain's CDR3 is CASSSQAGLAGNEQFF. The CDR3 bases are TGTGCCAGCAGCTCCCAGGCGGGACTAGCTGGGAATGAGCAGTTCTTC.

This chain joins TRBV25-1 and TRBJ1-1; perhaps TRBD1 as D (5 bases). There are 18 residues in the CDR3. Trimming left V 2 bases short and J 2 bases short, with 21 bases between. Per the germline V gene, CDR1 is MGHDK and CDR2 is SYGVNS. For the CDR3, the DNA is TGTGCCAGCAGTGAACCCCCAAGGGAGGCAGGGATTAACACTGAAGCTTTCTTT. Translation gives CASSEPPREAGINTEAFF.

The chain is built from TRBV27 and TRBJ1-3; TRBD1 agrees at 10 bases. CDR1 is MNHEY, CDR2 SMNVEV, per germline (reference sequence). V trimming: 3 bases; J trimming: 2 bases; junction bases outside the gene matches: 7. The CDR3 has 17 residues. CDR3 amino acids: CASSFRGDRGPGNTIYF. The CDR3 region has the DNA TGTGCCAGCAGTTTTAGGGGGGACAGGGGACCTGGAAACACCATATATTTT.

For this clone: One end of the junction is discordant with germline, which a read error may explain. The chain's CDR3 is CSSSLGGQTEAFF. As DNA, the CDR3 is TGTTCCAGCAGCTTAGGTGGACAGACTGAAGCTTTCTTT. V usage is TRBV7-9 and J usage is TRBJ1-1; D may be TRBD1 (6 bases). Looked up from germline, CDR1 is SEHNR and CDR2 is FQNEAQ (reference sequence). The CDR3 has 13 residues.

The chain carries TRBV27 and TRBJ2-1; the match to TRBD2 covers 10 bases. Germline values: CDR1 MNHEY, CDR2 SMNVEV (reference sequence). Trimming took 5 bases from V and 7 from J; bases not matched to a gene: 11. The length of the CDR3 is 16 residues. CDR3: CASSPHRGLAINEQFF. The CDR3 DNA sequence: TGTGCCAGCAGTCCGCACAGGGGACTAGCGATAAATGAGCAGTTCTTC.

The chain combines TRBV5-1 with TRBJ2-2; 7 bases align to TRBD1. The CDR3 runs 14 residues. Germline V gene lookup returns CDR1 SGHRS and CDR2 YFSETQ. V trimming: 8 bases; J trimming: 0 bases; junction bases outside the gene matches: 4. CDR3 DNA sequence: TGCGCCAGTAAAGGGACAGCGAACACCGGGGAGCTGTTTTTT. Protein: CASKGTANTGELFF.

The J gene is TRBJ2-1, the V gene TRBV6-5; perhaps TRBD2 as D (5 bases). Trimming removed 7 bases at V and 7 bases at J, with 20 bases between. The CDR3 is 15 residues long. Germline lookup yields CDR1 MNHEY and CDR2 SVGAGI. The CDR3 loop is CASTRAWGAENEQFF. CDR3 DNA: TGTGCCAGCACCCGAGCTTGGGGAGCGGAGAATGAGCAGTTCTTC.

The chain couples TRBV29-1 to TRBJ2-2; weak D call: TRBD1 (5 bases). The germline CDR1 and CDR2 sequences are SQVTM and ANQGSEA. V was cut by 6 bases and J by 0 bases, with 14 bases left in between. This CDR3 has 15 residues. CDR3 coding DNA: TGCAGCGTCCGTACAGGCCCCTCGAACACCGGGGAGCTGTTTTTT. It encodes CSVRTGPSNTGELFF.

This clone was found a few times. This chain connects TRBV27 to TRBJ2-1; a possible D gene is TRBD2 (6 bases). The CDR3 is 16 amino acids. V was clipped by 0 bases and J by 4 bases, with 13 bases between them. Germline lookup yields CDR1 MNHEY and CDR2 SMNVEV (reference sequence). For the CDR3, the DNA is TGTGCCAGCAGTTTATCGGGGCGGGGCTTTTACAATGAGCAGTTCTTC. It is translated as CASSLSGRGFYNEQFF.

The CDR3 sequence is CASSSGTGYTEAFF. The CDR3 DNA sequence: TGTGCCAGCAGCTCCGGAACAGGGTACACTGAAGCTTTCTTT. V is TRBV7-8 and J is TRBJ1-1; D may be TRBD1 (6 bases). Germline V gene sequence: CDR1 SGHVS, CDR2 FQNEAQ. The CDR3 is 14 amino acids. V lost 4 bases and J 3 bases, leaving 12 bases between the germline ends.

The chain combines TRBV10-1 with TRBJ1-1, with 9 bases that match TRBD1. Germline V gene data show CDR1 as WNHNN and CDR2 as SYGVQD (reference sequence). The CDR3 contains 14 residues. With 5 bases clipped from V and 4 bases from J, the junction kept 5 bases outside the gene matches. The CDR3 reads CASSPGTGSTEAFF. The CDR3 DNA is TGCGCCAGCAGTCCAGGGACAGGGAGCACTGAAGCTTTCTTT.

V gene TRBV14 combines with J gene TRBJ2-5; 7 positions match TRBD1. The CDR3 is 11 amino acids. J lost 12 bases, V lost 1 base, and 2 bases had no gene match. CDR1 and CDR2 (germline): SGHDN, FVKESK. CDR3: CASSQATGKYF. CDR3 nucleotides: TGTGCCAGCAGCCAAGCGACAGGGAAGTACTTC.

This clone has just one count. The rearrangement uses TRBV11-3 and TRBJ2-7, with TRBD1 matching over 9 bases. The CDR3 spans 15 residues. Germline CDR1 is SGHNT and CDR2 is YENEEA. J lost 4 bases, V lost 4 bases, and 8 bases had no gene match. CDR3 loop: CASSSGTGRRYEQYF. For the CDR3, the DNA is TGTGCCAGCAGCTCTGGGACAGGGCGGCGGTACGAGCAGTACTTC.

This chain links TRBV5-6 with TRBJ2-5; maybe TRBD1 (6 bases). Trimming stripped 2 bases from V and 2 bases from J, with 10 bases between. The germline V gene encodes CDR1 SGHDT and CDR2 YYEEEE. The length of the CDR3 is 14 residues. CDR3 loop: CASSFRDIQETQYF. The CDR3 DNA reads TGTGCCAGCAGCTTCCGGGACATACAAGAGACCCAGTACTTC.

The chain uses TRBV4-1 and TRBJ1-3, with a weak D call TRBD1 (6 bases). The V gene lost 0 bases and the J gene lost 0 bases, with 12 bases spanning the gap. Germline V CDR1 and CDR2: MGHRA, YSYEKL. The CDR3 consists of 17 residues. The CDR3 is CASSQDRGGVSGNTIYF. Written as DNA, the CDR3 is TGCGCCAGCAGCCAAGATCGAGGGGGGGTCTCTGGAAACACCATATATTTT.

CDR3 sequence: CASMRGQTNEKLFF. The CDR3 DNA reads TGTGCCAGCATGCGGGGACAGACTAATGAAAAACTGTTTTTT. The chain has TRBV2 and TRBJ1-4, with TRBD1 matching over 7 bases. The CDR3 has 14 residues. Losses at the gene ends were 7 bases for V and 2 bases for J; bases not matched to a gene: 4. The germline CDR1 and CDR2 sequences are SNHLY and FYNNEI.

V gene TRBV12-5 combines with J gene TRBJ1-2, with 7 bases lining up with TRBD1. V trimming: 6 bases; J trimming: 2 bases; junction bases outside the gene matches: 3. The CDR3 loop spans 13 amino acids. Germline loops: CDR1 LGHNT, CDR2 FRNRAP. CDR3 region: CASGRDSNYGYTF. The CDR3 DNA reads as TGTGCTAGTGGCCGGGACAGCAACTATGGCTACACCTTC.

The chain carries TRBV11-3 and TRBJ2-1; possible D gene TRBD2, 5 bases. V lost 5 bases and J 7 bases, leaving 12 bases between the germline ends. The CDR3 covers 13 residues. Germline assignment: CDR1 SGHNT and CDR2 YENEEA. CDR3 residues: CASSIGSINEQFF. CDR3 DNA sequence: TGTGCCAGCAGCATAGGGAGTATTAATGAGCAGTTCTTC.

CDR3 in amino acids: CASSPKGTDNPYSGANVLTF. The CDR3 bases are TGTGCCAGTAGTCCCAAAGGGACAGACAATCCTTACTCTGGGGCCAACGTCCTGACTTTC. This chain links TRBV19 with TRBJ2-6, with TRBD1 matching over 7 bases. Trimming took 5 bases from V and 0 from J; bases not matched to a gene: 16. CDR3 length: 20 amino acids. Germline V lookup: CDR1 LNHDA, CDR2 SQIVND (reference sequence).

The chain uses TRBV19 and TRBJ1-2, with 7 positions matching TRBD1. CDR1 is LNHDA and CDR2 is SQIVND in the germline V gene (reference sequence). The junction had 13 bases not matched to a gene; V was cut back by 2 bases and J by 7 bases. The CDR3 sequence is 16 residues long. In DNA, the CDR3 is TGTGCCAGTAGTATACAACCAAGGGGGCGCGGAGGTGGCTACACCTTC. The encoded protein is CASSIQPRGRGGGYTF.